This TCR beta chain came from a study of shared clonotypes between healthy human individuals. About the study: For every donor, three CD4 naive, three CD4 memory, two CD8 naive and one CD8 memory plates were used.

CD4+ cells underwent separation, giving CD45RA+ naive and CD45RA-negative memory subsets. Germline loops: CDR1 LNHNV, CDR2 YYDKDF (reference sequence). The CDR3 contains 17 residues. Study outcomes and limitations: Among the subsets, naive ones generally showed larger estimated richness than memory ones.

TCRdb keeps only in-frame clones here, not all; method: immunoSEQ multiplex PCR. Of over a million clones detected, 75% to 80% appear once; the ten largest clones hold 0.61%. Note on this clone: The antigen remains undetermined. At one boundary the junction diverges from the germline segment, which might be a read error.

The receptor was derived from a man aged 18 to 29 in good health. Some clones in this sample may be carry-over from other donors' samples. The specimen was memory CD4+ T cells from PBMCs. This sample's subset: CD45RA-negative fraction. The chain has TRBV15 and TRBJ2-1; 8 bases map to TRBD2. CDR3 sequence reads: CAASRDPSGSSYNEQFF. The CDR3 DNA is TGTGCCGCCAGCAGAGATCCGAGCGGGAGCTCCTACAATGAGCAGTTCTTC.